The 29 T cell receptor beta chains listed next were all sequenced from one sample in a study of OX40 agonist ivuxolimab in advanced cancers. Sequencing was performed with immunoSEQ multiplex PCR; in TCRdb, only in-frame clones are kept and a portion is missing. The data hold around 81,000 clones, with approximately 87% observed a single time. The material was CD4+ or CD8+ T cells sorted from blood, obtained in a trial of the OX40 agonist ivuxolimab. These receptors all stem from an adult with an advanced solid tumor such as melanoma, head and neck, liver or kidney cancer.

The chain uses TRBV6-5 and TRBJ1-1; a weak D match, TRBD1 (5 bases). The CDR3 sequence is 13 residues long. Trimming pared 4 bases from V and 8 bases from J, leaving 14 bases between. Germline values: CDR1 MNHEY, CDR2 SVGAGI. As DNA, the CDR3 is TGTGCCAGCAGTTCCCCCTCGACAGCCGAAGCTTTCTTT. Amino acid sequence: CASSSPSTAEAFF.

This clone was counted a single time. V usage is TRBV2 and J usage is TRBJ2-3, with D perhaps TRBD2 (6 bases). The CDR3 has 14 amino acids. The germline V and J ends were trimmed by 6 bases and 0 bases, with 10 bases remaining between them. Germline CDR1 is SNHLY and CDR2 is FYNNEI. The CDR3 sequence is CASRAGTSTDTQYF. CDR3 bases: TGTGCCAGCAGAGCCGGGACTAGCACAGATACGCAGTATTTT.

The rearrangement links TRBV7-2 to TRBJ2-3; 8 bases agree with TRBD1. V was clipped by 5 bases and J by 3 bases; unmatched bases: 7. The CDR3 runs 15 residues. Germline V CDR1 and CDR2: SGHTA, FQGNSA. CDR3 protein: CASSPRTGRTDTQYF. The CDR3 coding sequence is TGTGCCAGCAGCCCCCGGACAGGGAGGACAGATACGCAGTATTTT.

The chain employs TRBV6-1 and TRBJ2-5; 7 bases are shared with TRBD1. CDR1 is MNHNS and CDR2 is SASEGT in the germline V gene. The CDR3 totals 13 residues. The ends lost 5 bases at V and 5 bases at J; junction bases unmatched: 5. The CDR3, as DNA: TGTGCCAGCAGTAGTACACAGGGGGAGACCCAGTACTTC. The encoded protein is CASSSTQGETQYF.

This clone is a singleton in its sample. The chain uses TRBV30 and TRBJ2-7; D not resolved. V lost 2 bases, J lost 5 bases, and 7 bases lay in between. The germline V gene has CDR1 GTSNPN and CDR2 SVGIG (reference sequence). This CDR3 has 11 residues. DNA of the CDR3: TGTGCCTGGAGTCTAGGTGACGAGCAGTACTTC. Protein product: CAWSLGDEQYF.

The CDR3 region has the DNA TGTGCCAGCGCTGCCATTGAGGCTGGCTACACCTTC. Translated: CASAAIEAGYTF. V usage is TRBV6-6 and J usage is TRBJ1-2; unclear D gene. The CDR3 length is 12 residues. V lost 8 bases and J lost 7, with 14 bases in between. CDR1 and CDR2 from the germline V gene are MNHNY and SVGAGI (reference sequence).

The chain joins TRBV6-6 to TRBJ1-1, with 9 bases that match TRBD1. The CDR3 has 13 residues. The germline CDR1 and CDR2 sequences are MNHNY and SVGAGI (reference sequence). V lost 6 bases to trimming and J lost 5 bases; unmatched junction nucleotides: 4. The CDR3 DNA reads TGTGCCAGCAGGGAGGGACAGGGAACTGAAGCTTTCTTT. Its protein is CASREGQGTEAFF.

This chain uses TRBV11-2 with TRBJ1-2; maybe TRBD1 (6 bases). Germline V gene sequence: CDR1 SGHAT, CDR2 FQNNGV. The germline V and J ends were trimmed by 0 bases and 3 bases, with 11 bases remaining between them. This CDR3 contains 15 residues. The DNA of the CDR3 is TGTGCCAGCAGCTTAGATGGGGGACATCACTATGGCTACACCTTC. Its protein product is CASSLDGGHHYGYTF.

The chain carries TRBV5-1 and TRBJ2-5; D possibly matches TRBD1 or TRBD2 (5 bases each). The V gene's germline CDR1 is SGHRS and CDR2 YFSETQ. The CDR3 extends over 15 amino acids. Trimming removed 5 bases at V and 7 bases at J, with 21 bases between. The CDR3 DNA reads TGCGCCAGCAGGAACTCGGGACCCCGCGCGGGGACCCAGTACTTC. Translated, it gives CASRNSGPRAGTQYF.

In DNA, the CDR3 is TGTGCCAGCAGCCCGACTAGCGGGAAGCAGTACTTC. Protein product: CASSPTSGKQYF. The chain is built from TRBV14 and TRBJ2-7, with 11 bases aligning to TRBD2. CDR3 length: 12 amino acids. Germline-derived CDR1 and CDR2 are SGHDN and FVKESK. The V and J ends lost 4 bases and 8 bases, in that order; junction bases with no gene match: 1.

This clone was seen only once. One junction end does not reproduce the germline sequence, and a read error may be involved. The J gene is TRBJ2-7, the V gene TRBV6-5; D might be TRBD2 (6 bases). CDR1 MNHEY and CDR2 SVGAGI come from the germline V gene. The length of the CDR3 is 13 residues. CDR3 DNA: TGTGCCAGCAGTTCCTCTTGGGGCGGGACTGGAAACTTC. This codes for CASSSSWGGTGNF.

The gene calls are TRBV10-3 and TRBJ1-2, with 9 bases identical to TRBD1. The CDR3 loop spans 12 amino acids. Looked up from germline, CDR1 is ENHRY and CDR2 is SYGVKD. V was clipped by 5 bases and J by 6 bases; unmatched bases: 1. The CDR3 protein is CAISWTGDGYTF. The CDR3 DNA reads TGTGCCATCAGTTGGACAGGGGATGGCTACACCTTC.

The chain has TRBV2 and TRBJ1-5; a possible D gene is TRBD1 (5 bases). CDR1 and CDR2 (germline): SNHLY, FYNNEI. The CDR3 covers 13 residues. Trimming removed 5 bases at V and 7 bases at J, with 12 bases between. The CDR3 DNA reads as TGTGCCAGCAGTTGGACGAGGGGCCAGCCCCAGCATTTT. Encoded protein: CASSWTRGQPQHF.

The chain's CDR3 is CASSQEGGQTNEKLFF. The CDR3 DNA is TGCGCCAGCAGCCAAGAAGGCGGACAGACTAATGAAAAACTGTTTTTT. The chain combines TRBV4-1 with TRBJ1-4, with D possibly TRBD1 on 6 matching bases. V was clipped by 0 bases and J by 2 bases, with 10 bases between them. This CDR3 is 16 amino acids long. CDR1 and CDR2 from the germline V gene are MGHRA and YSYEKL.

The chain recombines TRBV7-2 with TRBJ1-5; D possibly corresponds to TRBD1 (5 bases). Trimming left V 4 bases short and J 3 bases short, with 7 bases between. The CDR3 consists of 13 residues. Germline V gene lookup returns CDR1 SGHTA and CDR2 FQGNSA. For the CDR3, the DNA is TGTGCCAGCAGCTGGGGGTTCAATCAGCCCCAGCATTTT. As protein: CASSWGFNQPQHF.

This rearrangement joins TRBV28 to TRBJ2-1; TRBD2 aligns across 10 bases. V shed 6 bases, J shed 6 bases, and the junction held 8 bases outside the gene matches. The CDR3 consists of 15 residues. Germline CDR1 MDHEN, CDR2 SYDVKM. The CDR3 sequence is CASSPPSGSLNEQFF. The DNA of the CDR3 is TGTGCCAGCAGCCCACCTAGCGGGAGCCTCAATGAGCAGTTCTTC.

This chain uses TRBV10-1 with TRBJ1-5, with D tentatively TRBD1 (5 bases). The CDR3 sequence is 17 residues long. CDR1 is WNHNN and CDR2 is SYGVQD in the germline V gene (reference sequence). V gave up 1 base and J gave up 1 base, with 14 bases separating them. CDR3 sequence reads: CASSEWGLVLSNQPQHF. As DNA, the CDR3 is TGCGCCAGCAGTGAGTGGGGACTGGTATTGAGCAATCAGCCCCAGCATTTT.

This clone was seen only once. The chain couples TRBV28 to TRBJ2-1; D is ambiguous. The V gene's germline CDR1 is MDHEN and CDR2 SYDVKM. The CDR3 extends over 11 amino acids. The V and J ends lost 5 bases and 5 bases respectively, with 4 bases between them. The CDR3 region has the DNA TGTGCCAGCAGTGAAGACAATGAGCAGTTCTTC. Protein product: CASSEDNEQFF.

The chain combines TRBV28 with TRBJ2-7; a possible D gene is TRBD1 (6 bases). Germline CDR1 MDHEN, CDR2 SYDVKM. The CDR3 sequence is 15 residues long. The V and J ends lost 4 bases and 1 base respectively, with 14 bases between them. CDR3 bases: TGTGCCAGCAGTTCTCCTCACAGGGTTTCCTACGAGCAGTACTTC. Its translation: CASSSPHRVSYEQYF.

The chain uses TRBV28 and TRBJ2-1; TRBD2 matches at 8 bases. The CDR3 spans 15 residues. V lost 6 bases and J lost 6; bases outside the gene matches: 10. Germline CDR1 reads MDHEN; CDR2 reads SYDVKM. CDR3 sequence (DNA): TGTGCCAGCAGGGGTAGCGGGATGTGGGCCAATGAGCAGTTCTTC. Translation gives CASRGSGMWANEQFF. Supplemented by reference TRBV28 and TRBJ2-1, the full variable domain reads DVKVTQSSRYLVKRTGEKVFLECVQDMDHENMFWYRQDPGLGLRLIYFSYDVKMKEKGDIPEGYSVSREKKERFSLILESASTNQTSMYLCASRGSGMWANEQFFGPGTRLTVL.

V usage is TRBV10-3 and J usage is TRBJ2-7; 14 bases are a match to TRBD2. This CDR3 has 14 amino acids. CDR1 and CDR2 (germline): ENHRY, SYGVKD. The trim removed 5 bases at V and 9 bases at J, leaving 6 bases unmatched. The CDR3 sequence: CAISSGLAGAAQYF. The CDR3 coding sequence is TGTGCCATCAGTTCGGGACTAGCGGGAGCCGCGCAGTACTTC.

This clone was counted once. The chain is built from TRBV4-2 and TRBJ2-2; D possibly corresponds to TRBD1 (5 bases). Trimming pared 0 bases from V and 6 bases from J, leaving 11 bases between. Germline V gene data show CDR1 as LGHNA and CDR2 as YNFKEQ. The CDR3 contains 15 residues. The CDR3 loop is CASSQEGVVPGELFF. In DNA, the CDR3 is TGTGCCAGCAGCCAAGAAGGGGTAGTTCCCGGGGAGCTGTTTTTT.

The rearrangement links TRBV25-1 to TRBJ1-3; 9 nucleotides match TRBD1. Unmatched junction bases numbered 7, after V lost 6 bases and J lost 1 base. This CDR3 is 16 amino acids long. Germline V gives CDR1 MGHDK, CDR2 SYGVNS. This CDR3 is CASRAPGQGSGNTIYF. For the CDR3, the DNA is TGTGCCAGCAGGGCACCGGGACAGGGTTCTGGAAACACCATATATTTT. Filled out from reference TRBV25-1 and TRBJ1-3, the complete variable domain reads EADIYQTPRYLVIGTGKKITLECSQTMGHDKMYWYQQDPGMELHLIHYSYGVNSTEKGDLSSESTVSRIRTEHFPLTLESARPSHTSQYLCASRAPGQGSGNTIYFGEGSWLTVV.

The rearrangement joins TRBV6-6 to TRBJ2-7; 8 bases fit TRBD1. CDR1 MNHNY and CDR2 SVGAGI come from the germline V gene (reference sequence). V dropped 5 bases and J dropped 0; count of bases not matched to a gene: 9. CDR3 size: 16 residues. The CDR3 nucleotides are TGTGCCAGCAGTAATTCCGGACAGGGCCCCTCCTACGAGCAGTACTTC. Protein product: CASSNSGQGPSYEQYF.

V gene TRBV11-3 combines with J gene TRBJ2-1; the D gene is possibly TRBD1 (6 bases). Germline V gene sequence: CDR1 SGHNT, CDR2 YENEEA. This CDR3 is 12 amino acids long. Trimming stripped 4 bases from V and 7 bases from J, with 8 bases between. The CDR3 protein is CASSSTGNEQFF. The CDR3 DNA is TGTGCCAGCAGCTCAACAGGGAATGAGCAGTTCTTC.

V and J are TRBV2 and TRBJ1-6, with a weak D call TRBD1 (6 bases). Trimming removed 6 bases at V and 4 bases at J, with 7 bases between. The germline CDR1 and CDR2 sequences are SNHLY and FYNNEI. This CDR3 has 13 amino acids. CDR3: CASSTGYNSPLHF. DNA of the CDR3: TGTGCCAGCAGCACAGGGTATAATTCACCCCTCCACTTT.

V and J are TRBV9 and TRBJ2-5; D remains unclear. Germline V gene lookup returns CDR1 SGDLS and CDR2 YYNGEE. V lost 0 bases and J 0 bases, leaving 12 bases between the germline ends. The CDR3 sequence is 16 residues long. CDR3 in DNA: TGTGCCAGCAGCGTAGCGGCAGGCCTCTACCAAGAGACCCAGTACTTC. Translation gives CASSVAAGLYQETQYF.

The V call is TRBV2, the J call TRBJ2-2; D is unclear. Germline V gene lookup returns CDR1 SNHLY and CDR2 FYNNEI. This CDR3 contains 14 residues. The ends were cut back, 4 bases at V and 4 bases at J, with 10 bases in the middle. The CDR3 loop reads CASSVSASTGELFF. CDR3 coding DNA: TGTGCCAGCAGTGTTTCAGCGAGCACCGGGGAGCTGTTTTTT.

The chain has TRBV27 and TRBJ2-1, with unresolved D. The V end lost 2 bases, the J end lost 7 bases, and 9 bases lay between the germline ends. This CDR3 contains 13 residues. Per germline, CDR1 MNHEY and CDR2 SMNVEV (reference sequence). In nucleotides, the CDR3 is TGTGCCAGCAGTTTAATAGGCCTAAATGAGCAGTTCTTC. The encoded protein is CASSLIGLNEQFF.